One and the same sample provided the 17 T cell receptor beta chains below, sequenced in a study of siplizumab effects on memory and regulatory T cells. Some clones are missing from TCRdb's copy, which holds only in-frame ones; the method was immunoSEQ multiplex PCR. The sample includes roughly 100,000 clones, around 90% of them seen just once. Sequenced: non-Treg CD4+ T cells sorted from blood. The origin of the receptors is a human donor in good health.

The chain uses TRBV5-4 and TRBJ1-3; D ambiguous. V was shortened by 2 bases and J by 0 bases, with 9 bases between the two germline ends. The CDR3 contains 15 residues. Germline V CDR1 and CDR2: SGHNT, YYREEE (reference sequence). The CDR3 region has the DNA TGTGCCAGCAGCTTTACAACCGACTCTGGAAACACCATATATTTT. Translation gives CASSFTTDSGNTIYF.

This chain links TRBV11-3 with TRBJ2-7; 10 nucleotides match TRBD1. Germline V gives CDR1 SGHNT, CDR2 YENEEA. This CDR3 contains 17 residues. After removal of 5 bases from V and 7 bases from J, the junction contained 17 bases not matched to a gene. CDR3 DNA: TGTGCCAGCAGCGCCAGGACAGGGGGATCTGTACGGGATGAGCAGTACTTC. Encoded protein: CASSARTGGSVRDEQYF.

The CDR3 is CASSPSGGQRGNTIYF. The CDR3, as DNA: TGTGCCAGCTCACCGAGTGGAGGGCAAAGGGGAAACACCATATATTTT. The J gene is TRBJ1-3, the V gene TRBV18; D unresolved. The length of the CDR3 is 16 residues. Trimming removed 3 bases at V and 4 bases at J, with 16 bases between. Per the germline V gene, CDR1 is KGHSH and CDR2 is LQKENI.

This clone has a count of ten or more. The chain combines TRBV7-3 with TRBJ2-1; the match to TRBD2 covers 14 bases. Germline assignment: CDR1 SGHTA and CDR2 FQGTGA. Trimming took 1 base from V and 7 from J; bases not matched to a gene: 6. The CDR3 spans 17 residues. The CDR3 DNA sequence: TGTGCCAGCAGCTTAAAAGGGGGACTAGCGGGAGCGAATGAGCAGTTCTTC. As protein: CASSLKGGLAGANEQFF.

This chain connects TRBV6-4 to TRBJ2-1, with 16 bases matching TRBD2. Germline CDR1 and CDR2: MRHNA and SNTAGT. The CDR3 contains 14 residues. After removal of 2 bases from V and 12 bases from J, the junction contained 1 base not matched to a gene. The chain's CDR3 is CASSDGTSGRVQFF. The CDR3 DNA reads TGTGCCAGCAGTGACGGGACTAGCGGGAGGGTGCAGTTCTTC.

The chain links TRBV7-2 to TRBJ2-1; TRBD2 is a possible D gene (5 bases). The V end was cut by 1 base, the J end by 7 bases, with 11 bases between. The CDR3 runs 14 residues. CDR1 is SGHTA and CDR2 is FQGNSA in the germline V gene. This chain's CDR3 is CASSLERLRNEQFF. In nucleotides, the CDR3 is TGTGCCAGCAGCTTAGAGCGGCTTAGGAATGAGCAGTTCTTC. The complete variable domain, with remaining parts taken from reference TRBV7-2 and TRBJ2-1, reads GAGVSQSPSNKVTEKGKDVELRCDPISGHTALYWYRQSLGQGLEFLIYFQGNSAPDKSGLPSDRFSAERTGGSVSTLTIQRTQQEDSAVYLCASSLERLRNEQFFGPGTRLTVL.

This chain links TRBV18 with TRBJ2-3, with 9 bases fitting TRBD2. V lost 6 bases to trimming and J lost 5 bases; unmatched junction nucleotides: 9. Germline loops: CDR1 KGHSH, CDR2 LQKENI. The CDR3 runs 15 residues. This CDR3 is CASSSIAGAGDTQYF. The DNA of the CDR3 is TGTGCCAGCTCGTCAATAGCGGGAGCGGGAGATACGCAGTATTTT.

Only one count was recorded for this clone. The V gene is TRBV28, the J gene TRBJ1-2, with D tentatively TRBD1 (6 bases). The ends were cut back, 3 bases at V and 4 bases at J, with 15 bases in the middle. The CDR3 is 15 amino acids. Germline V gene lookup returns CDR1 MDHEN and CDR2 SYDVKM. The CDR3 nucleotides read TGTGCCAGCAGTTTGGGGGTCGTAGGGGGCTATGGCTACACCTTC. Amino acids: CASSLGVVGGYGYTF.

This rearrangement joins TRBV7-9 to TRBJ2-3, with D perhaps given as TRBD1 or TRBD2 (5 bases each). Trimming stripped 5 bases from V and 5 bases from J, with 11 bases between. Germline CDR1 and CDR2: SEHNR and FQNEAQ (reference sequence). The CDR3 loop spans 13 amino acids. The chain's CDR3 is CASSEGRRDTQYF. In DNA form, the CDR3 reads TGTGCCAGCAGCGAGGGACGGAGAGATACGCAGTATTTT.

The chain couples TRBV5-3 to TRBJ2-1, with 9 positions matching TRBD2. TRBV5-3 is an open reading frame, and its role is uncertain. Unmatched junction bases numbered 12, after V lost 0 bases and J lost 2 bases. The CDR3 is 19 amino acids. The CDR3 DNA reads TGTGCCAGAAGCTTGGCTTTGGGGCGGGAGGGCTGGACCTACAATGAGCAGTTCTTC. It yields the protein CARSLALGREGWTYNEQFF.

J is TRBJ1-4 and V is TRBV11-2; TRBD1 matches 7 bases. Germline V gene lookup returns CDR1 SGHAT and CDR2 FQNNGV. With V trimmed by 5 bases and J by 8 bases, 8 bases remained unmatched. The CDR3 has 14 residues. CDR3 in amino acids: CASSRQGMEEKLFF. Written as DNA, the CDR3 is TGTGCCAGCAGCCGACAGGGAATGGAGGAAAAACTGTTTTTT.

This clone was seen once. The rearrangement links TRBV15 to TRBJ2-7; 9 bases align to TRBD2. J lost 7 bases, V lost 1 base, and 5 bases had no gene match. The CDR3 spans 14 residues. Germline CDR1 and CDR2: LNHNV and YYDKDF (reference sequence). CDR3 nucleotide sequence: TGTGCCACCAGCAGAGGCAGCGGGGGGAGGGAGCAGTACTTC. Its translation is CATSRGSGGREQYF.

The chain combines TRBV14 with TRBJ1-2, with TRBD1 as a possible D gene (6 bases). The CDR3 runs to 12 residues. V was shortened by 5 bases and J by 7 bases, with 11 bases between the two germline ends. Germline V gene lookup returns CDR1 SGHDN and CDR2 FVKESK. CDR3 DNA: TGTGCCAGCAGCTCGACAGGAACTGGCTACACCTTC. Its translation: CASSSTGTGYTF.

The chain employs TRBV29-1 and TRBJ2-1; D tentatively reads TRBD1 or TRBD2 (5 bases each). Looked up from germline, CDR1 is SQVTM and CDR2 is ANQGSEA. Trimming removed 6 bases from V and 1 base from J, with 13 bases in between. The CDR3 loop spans 14 amino acids. The CDR3 DNA reads TGCAGCGTGGGGGAAGGAGGATCCTACAATGAGCAGTTCTTC. It yields the protein CSVGEGGSYNEQFF.

The chain employs TRBV19 and TRBJ2-2; tentatively, D is TRBD1 (6 bases). Trimming removed 5 bases at V and 4 bases at J, with 11 bases between. CDR3 size: 14 residues. CDR1 LNHDA and CDR2 SQIVND come from the germline V gene (reference sequence). This CDR3 is CASSPGHPTGELFF. As DNA, the CDR3 is TGTGCCAGTAGTCCGGGACACCCCACCGGGGAGCTGTTTTTT.

Regarding this clone: At one end, the junction sequence differs from germline, possibly due to a read error. V usage is TRBV6-5 and J usage is TRBJ1-2, with TRBD1 as a possible D gene (5 bases). The V gene's germline CDR1 is MNHEY and CDR2 SVGAGI. The CDR3 sequence is 14 residues long. The CDR3 nucleotides are TGTGCCAGCAGTTACCCCAGGGCGGGTTATGGCCACACCTTC. Translated: CASSYPRAGYGHTF.

The chain recombines TRBV14 with TRBJ2-3; tentatively, D is TRBD1 (6 bases). Germline CDR1 is SGHDN and CDR2 is FVKESK. This CDR3 region has 16 residues. Between the trimmed V and J ends, which lost 1 base and 5 bases, there was a span of 16 bases. This chain's CDR3 is CASSQVGVQGQDTQYF. In nucleotides, the CDR3 is TGTGCCAGCAGCCAAGTCGGGGTACAGGGCCAAGATACGCAGTATTTT.